This TCR beta chain came from a study of PD-1 blockade in mismatch repair-deficient tumors. The time point here: 10-day in vitro stimulation with candidate neoantigen peptide 6. Cells were stimulated around ten days with each of several ELISpot-reactive neoantigens. Sequencing used immunoSEQ multiplex PCR; TCRdb keeps in-frame clones, though not all of them. The top ten hold approximately 4.3% of the sample, which has roughly 14,000 clones, around 86% seen once. For this clone: Antigen specificity is unknown.

CDR1 is LNHDA, CDR2 SQIVND, per germline (reference sequence). Trimming shortened V by 3 bases and J by 6 bases, and 18 bases separated the two germline ends. This CDR3 region has 16 residues. Regarding the study as a whole: Tumor-resident clones, often absent from pretreatment blood, expanded after pembrolizumab and then contracted. Three of seven peptides expanded clones, giving over 130 unique blood TCRs.

The rearrangement joins TRBV19 to TRBJ1-5; D not resolved. The sequencing here drew on cells cultured in vitro, taken from a patient treated with pembrolizumab. This clonotype originated in an adult with mismatch repair-deficient cancer. The CDR3 sequence is CASSISGRSRGQPQHF. As DNA, the CDR3 is TGTGCCAGTAGTATCAGTGGCAGGTCTCGTGGTCAGCCCCAGCATTTT.